The 4 T cell receptor beta chains listed next were all sequenced from one sample in a study of blood T cell repertoires in COVID-19. Sequencing used immunoSEQ multiplex PCR; TCRdb keeps in-frame clones, though not all of them. The data show 150,000 to 180,000 clones, about four fifths seen once. The sequencing sample was made of peripheral blood. All receptors derive from a woman aged 55-69 years with acute or convalescent COVID-19.

The rearrangement joins TRBV9 to TRBJ1-1; no clear D. The V gene lost 3 bases and the J gene lost 9 bases, with 3 bases spanning the gap. The CDR3 is made up of 9 amino acids. Looked up from germline, CDR1 is SGDLS and CDR2 is YYNGEE. The CDR3 is CASSAQAFF. In DNA form, the CDR3 reads TGTGCCAGCAGCGCTCAAGCTTTCTTT.

J is TRBJ1-1 and V is TRBV5-1; D uncertain. CDR1 and CDR2 (germline): SGHRS, YFSETQ. Trimming left V 0 bases short and J 0 bases short, with 12 bases between. CDR3 length: 16 residues. The CDR3 nucleotides are TGCGCCAGCAGCTTGGCCTCACAGTTCATGAACACTGAAGCTTTCTTT. This encodes CASSLASQFMNTEAFF.

The chain is built from TRBV7-9 and TRBJ1-1; no reliable D call. Trimming removed 3 bases from V and 4 bases from J, with 12 bases in between. The CDR3 totals 14 residues. Germline V gives CDR1 SEHNR, CDR2 FQNEAQ (reference sequence). The CDR3 nucleotides read TGTGCCAGCAGCTTGGAGTTTTTGGGCACTGAAGCTTTCTTT. Translated: CASSLEFLGTEAFF.

The rearrangement links TRBV6-6 to TRBJ1-2; the D gene is possibly TRBD1 (6 bases). Per germline, CDR1 MNHNY and CDR2 SVGAGI (reference sequence). This CDR3 comprises 15 residues. Trimming stripped 4 bases from V and 4 bases from J, with 16 bases between. The CDR3 DNA sequence: TGTGCCAGCAGTTCATCCCGGGACACCCGCTATGGCTACACCTTC. Translated: CASSSSRDTRYGYTF.